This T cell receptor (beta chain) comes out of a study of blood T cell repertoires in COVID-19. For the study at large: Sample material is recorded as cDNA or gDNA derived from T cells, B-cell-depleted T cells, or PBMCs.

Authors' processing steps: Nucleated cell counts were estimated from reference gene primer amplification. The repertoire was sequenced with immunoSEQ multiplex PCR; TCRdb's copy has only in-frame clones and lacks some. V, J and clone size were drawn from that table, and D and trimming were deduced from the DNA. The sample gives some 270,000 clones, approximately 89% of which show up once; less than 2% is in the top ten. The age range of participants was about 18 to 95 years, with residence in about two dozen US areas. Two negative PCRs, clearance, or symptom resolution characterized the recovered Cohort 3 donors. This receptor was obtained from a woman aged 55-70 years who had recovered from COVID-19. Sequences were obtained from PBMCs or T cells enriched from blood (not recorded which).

The chain's CDR3 is CASSRTSGRAQETQYF. The CDR3 region has the DNA TGTGCCAGCAGCCGGACTAGCGGGAGGGCCCAAGAGACCCAGTACTTC. V usage is TRBV7-8 and J usage is TRBJ2-5; 15 bases agree with TRBD2. The length of the CDR3 is 16 residues. The germline CDR1 and CDR2 sequences are SGHVS and FQNEAQ. Unmatched junction bases numbered 2, after V lost 5 bases and J lost 1 base.